The T cell receptor (beta chain) described here comes from a study of T cells after posttransplantation cyclophosphamide. The CDR3 covers 12 residues. Of note for this clone: Its matching antigen is unknown.

A marrow graft followed busulfan-fludarabine conditioning, with cyclophosphamide on days +3 and +4. Assay: immunoSEQ multiplex PCR; the TCRdb copy retains only in-frame clones and omits some. The sample gives over 15,000 clones, less than 80% of which show up once; 25% to 30% is in the top ten. Broader study findings: TRB clonality was highly associated with recipient CMV seropositivity and reactivation. Skin or GI-infiltrating T cells shared few TRB sequences with blood. Donor-recipient repertoire similarity was low at 1-2 months, rising over year one.

The sequenced sample was PBMCs, obtained after an allogeneic stem cell transplant with post-transplant cyclophosphamide. This receptor was identified in a male patient aged 30 to 40 who received an allogeneic stem cell transplant from a related donor, was CMV-positive, and had acute GVHD only. Some T cells may have come from the graft donor. V gene TRBV21-1 combines with J gene TRBJ2-3; TRBD2 is the table's D call and was not checked against the DNA. TRBV21-1 constitutes a pseudogene. The CDR3 region is CASSKASDTQYF. CDR3 in DNA: TGTGCCAGCAGCAAAGCATCGGATACGCAGTATTTT.